This TCR beta chain derives from a study of T cell repertoires in cytomegalovirus infection. Study details: Public TCR beta signature analysis indicated the presence of both CMV infection and matching HLA type. General study points: Across the ex vivo response, the dominant clonotypes were HLA-C-restricted CMV-specific TCR beta clonotypes.

This clonotype occurred many times. Its target is unknown. TCRdb passed the reads through MiXCR, listing each CDR3 protein once. The table records about 920,000 distinct CDR3 sequences, more than 25% of them present only once. V shed 5 bases, J shed 7 bases, and the junction held 11 bases outside the gene matches. The CDR3 extends over 15 amino acids. Germline V gene data show CDR1 as SGHVS and CDR2 as FNYEAQ. The rearrangement links TRBV7-6 to TRBJ2-1, with TRBD1 matching 7 bases. The sequence came from a human donor in good health (CMV status not recorded). Some clones in this sample may be carry-over from other donors' samples. Sequenced here: cultured CD8+ T cells from PBMCs, sampled from culture after CMV antigen stimulation. The CDR3 loop is CASSPETGYPNEQFF. The CDR3 bases are TGTGCCAGCAGCCCGGAGACAGGGTATCCGAATGAGCAGTTCTTC.